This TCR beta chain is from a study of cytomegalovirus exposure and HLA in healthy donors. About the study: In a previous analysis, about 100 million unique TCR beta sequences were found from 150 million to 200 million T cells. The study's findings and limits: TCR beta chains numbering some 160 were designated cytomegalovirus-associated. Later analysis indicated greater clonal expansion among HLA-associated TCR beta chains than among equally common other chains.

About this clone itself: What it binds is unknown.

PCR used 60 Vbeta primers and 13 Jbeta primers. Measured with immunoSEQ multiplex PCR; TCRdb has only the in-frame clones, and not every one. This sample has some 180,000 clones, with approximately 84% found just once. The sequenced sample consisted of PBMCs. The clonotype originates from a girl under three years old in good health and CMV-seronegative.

The DNA for the CDR3 is TGTGCCAGCAGCGCCCGGGACAGGGGTATCTACGAGCAGTACTTC. Encoded protein: CASSARDRGIYEQYF. V usage is TRBV9 and J usage is TRBJ2-7; 10 nucleotides match TRBD1. This CDR3 is 15 amino acids long. Germline V gene sequence: CDR1 SGDLS, CDR2 YYNGEE. V gave up 3 bases and J gave up 3 bases; unmatched junction bases: 6.